This T cell receptor (beta chain) originates from a study of shared clonotypes between healthy human individuals. General observations from the study: Exclusively blood specimens were collected; tissue repertoires likely differ.

The authors divided CD4+ cells into CD45RA+ naive and CD45RA-negative memory subsets. TCRdb keeps only in-frame clones here, not all; method: immunoSEQ multiplex PCR. The sample holds a few million clones, 90% to 95% seen once. The CDR3 length is 15 residues. Germline V lookup: CDR1 SGHTA, CDR2 FQGNSA. Between the trimmed V and J ends, which lost 0 bases and 2 bases, there was a span of 9 bases. This clone appeared once. Its antigen is unknown. The sample comprised naive CD4+ T cells sorted from blood. Subset reported: CD45RA+ positively selected. V and J are TRBV7-2 and TRBJ2-3; tentatively, D is TRBD2 (6 bases). This TCR derives from a man aged 18 to 30 in good health. As DNA, the CDR3 is TGTGCCAGCAGCTTAGCGGGACTCACCACAGATACGCAGTATTTT. It translates to CASSLAGLTTDTQYF. The variable domain in full, completed from reference TRBV7-2 and TRBJ2-3, reads GAGVSQSPSNKVTEKGKDVELRCDPISGHTALYWYRQSLGQGLEFLIYFQGNSAPDKSGLPSDRFSAERTGGSVSTLTIQRTQQEDSAVYLCASSLAGLTTDTQYFGPGTRLTVL.